This passage covers 20 T cell receptor beta chains from one sample sequenced in a study of blood T cell repertoires in COVID-19. The repertoire was sequenced with immunoSEQ multiplex PCR; TCRdb's copy has only in-frame clones and lacks some. The profile shows approximately 89,000 clones, 75% to 85% of them singletons. Sequencing was done on a sample of peripheral blood. Receptors were obtained from a human donor in a cohort sampled during active COVID-19.

The chain combines TRBV10-3 with TRBJ1-6; the D is unclear. The CDR3 runs to 13 residues. Germline V gene sequence: CDR1 ENHRY, CDR2 SYGVKD. The germline V and J ends were trimmed by 3 bases and 10 bases, with 10 bases remaining between them. The CDR3: CAISERGDSPLHF. The CDR3 DNA sequence: TGTGCCATCAGTGAAAGAGGAGACTCACCCCTCCACTTT.

Only one count was recorded for this clone. The chain employs TRBV7-9 and TRBJ2-1, with TRBD2 matching over 7 bases. The V segment lost 3 bases and the J segment 2 bases; nucleotides outside the gene matches: 4. The CDR3 is 15 amino acids. The germline gives CDR1 SEHNR, CDR2 FQNEAQ (reference sequence). The CDR3 loop reads CASSFTGGTYNEQFF. The CDR3 nucleotides are TGTGCCAGCAGCTTCACGGGGGGAACCTACAATGAGCAGTTCTTC.

The V call is TRBV6-5, the J call TRBJ1-1; possible D gene TRBD1, 5 bases. V lost 4 bases and J lost 6, with 12 bases in between. CDR1 and CDR2 (germline): MNHEY, SVGAGI. This CDR3 has 13 residues. The CDR3: CASSFRRGAEAFF. The CDR3 nucleotides are TGTGCCAGCAGTTTCCGACGGGGGGCTGAAGCTTTCTTT.

This clone has only one observation. The rearrangement uses TRBV2 and TRBJ1-2; the match to TRBD1 covers 7 bases. The germline CDR1 and CDR2 sequences are SNHLY and FYNNEI. J was trimmed by 8 bases and V by 6 bases; bases with no gene match: 12. The CDR3 consists of 14 residues. The CDR3 bases are TGTGCCAGCAGCCCCTTGGGACAGACTGGCGGCTACACCTTC. Protein: CASSPLGQTGGYTF.

This clone appeared a single time. The V and J genes are TRBV18 and TRBJ2-1, with TRBD1 identical over 9 bases. The germline V gene encodes CDR1 KGHSH and CDR2 LQKENI. V was pared by 7 bases and J by 3 bases, with 13 bases of the junction left unmatched. CDR3 length equals 17 residues. CDR3 DNA sequence: TGTGCCAGCTACAAGCTAGGCGGGACAGGGCTCTACAATGAGCAGTTCTTC. Translating gives CASYKLGGTGLYNEQFF.

The rearrangement uses TRBV5-1 and TRBJ2-1; 8 bases align to TRBD1. Germline CDR1 SGHRS, CDR2 YFSETQ. There are 15 residues in the CDR3. Trimming at V came to 5 bases and at J to 3 bases, leaving 7 bases not matched to a gene. Here the CDR3 DNA reads TGCGCCAGCAGTAAGGACAGGGTAGGCTACAATGAGCAGTTCTTC. This translates into CASSKDRVGYNEQFF. Based on the CDR3 plus reference TRBV5-1 and TRBJ2-1, the full variable domain is KAGVTQTPRYLIKTRGQQVTLSCSPISGHRSVSWYQQTPGQGLQFLFEYFSETQRNKGNFPGRFSGRQFSNSRSEMNVSTLELGDSALYLCASSKDRVGYNEQFFGPGTRLTVL.

CDR3 nucleotides: TGTGCCAGCAGCCCCAGCGGGGGGCAGACCTACGAGCAGTACTTC. Residues: CASSPSGGQTYEQYF. The genes are TRBV7-2 and TRBJ2-7, with 9 positions matching TRBD2. Losses at the gene ends were 5 bases for V and 2 bases for J; bases not matched to a gene: 7. The CDR3 totals 15 residues. The germline gives CDR1 SGHTA, CDR2 FQGNSA.

This chain connects TRBV18 to TRBJ2-7; 7 bases agree with TRBD1. The germline CDR1 and CDR2 sequences are KGHSH and LQKENI. This CDR3 contains 13 residues. The V gene end was trimmed by 2 bases and the J gene end by 6 bases; junction bases not matched to a gene: 4. The CDR3 bases are TGTGCCAGCTCACCAGGGTCAGGGGGCGAGCAGTACTTC. Protein sequence: CASSPGSGGEQYF.

The chain carries TRBV30 and TRBJ1-6, with TRBD1 as a possible D gene (5 bases). The ends were cut back, 2 bases at V and 7 bases at J, with 9 bases in the middle. Germline CDR1 GTSNPN, CDR2 SVGIG (reference sequence). This CDR3 has 13 amino acids. The CDR3 is CAWSMGGNSPLHF. CDR3 sequence (DNA): TGTGCCTGGAGTATGGGGGGGAATTCACCCCTCCACTTT.

This clone has only a few counts. The chain recombines TRBV5-1 with TRBJ1-1; 7 positions agree with TRBD1. Germline V gene lookup returns CDR1 SGHRS and CDR2 YFSETQ. The CDR3 has 13 residues. V shed 4 bases, J shed 4 bases, and the junction held 4 bases outside the gene matches. The CDR3 nucleotides read TGCGCCAGCAGCGCGGGACAGAGCACTGAAGCTTTCTTT. Translating gives CASSAGQSTEAFF.

DNA of the CDR3: TGCGCCAGCAGCTTGGACAGTTCAACTAATGAAAAACTGTTTTTT. Its translation is CASSLDSSTNEKLFF. The chain links TRBV5-1 to TRBJ1-4; D is unresolved. The CDR3 loop spans 15 amino acids. The V end lost 0 bases, the J end lost 0 bases, and 6 bases lay between the germline ends. Germline assignment: CDR1 SGHRS and CDR2 YFSETQ.

V gene TRBV14 combines with J gene TRBJ2-7; 15 positions agree with TRBD2. Germline lookup yields CDR1 SGHDN and CDR2 FVKESK. With 1 base clipped from V and 0 bases from J, the junction kept 7 bases outside the gene matches. This CDR3 is 19 amino acids long. The CDR3 is CASSQVRGLAGGFSYEQYF. As DNA, the CDR3 is TGTGCCAGCAGCCAAGTCAGGGGACTAGCGGGGGGCTTCTCCTACGAGCAGTACTTC. The variable domain in full, completed from reference TRBV14 and TRBJ2-7, reads EAGVTQFPSHSVIEKGQTVTLRCDPISGHDNLYWYRRVMGKEIKFLLHFVKESKQDESGMPNNRFLAERTGGTYSTLKVQPAELEDSGVYFCASSQVRGLAGGFSYEQYFGPGTRLTVT.

This chain joins TRBV5-1 and TRBJ2-6; D is possibly TRBD2 (6 bases). Germline CDR1 reads SGHRS; CDR2 reads YFSETQ. This CDR3 has 16 residues. Trimming took 5 bases from V and 0 from J, leaving 12 bases between them. CDR3 region: CASREGISSGANVLTF. Here the CDR3 DNA reads TGCGCCAGCAGGGAGGGCATTAGCTCTGGGGCCAACGTCCTGACTTTC. Full variable domain (remainder filled in from reference TRBV5-1 and TRBJ2-6): KAGVTQTPRYLIKTRGQQVTLSCSPISGHRSVSWYQQTPGQGLQFLFEYFSETQRNKGNFPGRFSGRQFSNSRSEMNVSTLELGDSALYLCASREGISSGANVLTFGAGSRLTVL.

V gene TRBV5-4 combines with J gene TRBJ1-1, with 10 bases aligning to TRBD1. CDR1 is SGHNT, CDR2 YYREEE, per germline (reference sequence). Trimming took 4 bases from V and 10 from J; bases not matched to a gene: 4. The CDR3 spans 12 residues. CDR3 sequence: CASSGDRGLAFF. Here the CDR3 DNA reads TGTGCCAGCAGCGGGGACAGGGGTTTAGCTTTCTTT.

This clone was observed once. The V gene is TRBV28, the J gene TRBJ2-3, with 13 positions matching TRBD2. V shed 6 bases, J shed 4 bases, and the junction held 10 bases outside the gene matches. The length of the CDR3 is 17 residues. From germline, CDR1 is MDHEN and CDR2 SYDVKM. CDR3 loop: CASRRTSGGRGPDTQYF. CDR3 sequence (DNA): TGTGCCAGCAGACGGACTAGCGGGGGTCGGGGGCCAGATACGCAGTATTTT.

In its sample, this clone was seen a few times. V usage is TRBV5-4 and J usage is TRBJ1-3; 7 nucleotides align to TRBD1. The CDR3 is 16 residues long. The germline V gene has CDR1 SGHNT and CDR2 YYREEE (reference sequence). The J segment lost 0 bases and the V segment lost 3 bases, leaving 6 bases of the junction unmatched. For the CDR3, the DNA is TGTGCCAGCAGCTCCAGGACAGGTACCTCTGGAAACACCATATATTTT. Its translation: CASSSRTGTSGNTIYF.

This rearrangement joins TRBV11-2 to TRBJ2-1, with D possibly TRBD1 on 5 matching bases. Germline loops: CDR1 SGHAT, CDR2 FQNNGV. This CDR3 is built from 13 residues. Between the trimmed V and J ends, which lost 1 base and 9 bases, there was a span of 10 bases. CDR3 DNA sequence: TGTGCCAGCAGCTTAGTTGGGGCCGGTGAGCAGTTCTTC. As protein: CASSLVGAGEQFF.

The chain combines TRBV18 with TRBJ1-3; D may be TRBD1 (5 bases). V lost 2 bases and J lost 3, with 8 bases in between. The CDR3 covers 14 residues. In germline, CDR1 is KGHSH, CDR2 LQKENI. Here the CDR3 DNA reads TGTGCCAGCTCACCAGGGGGAGGTGGAAACACCATATATTTT. It encodes CASSPGGGGNTIYF.

This clone was counted a single time. V usage is TRBV9 and J usage is TRBJ2-7, with 9 nucleotides matching TRBD1. In germline, CDR1 is SGDLS, CDR2 YYNGEE. Trimming cost V 2 bases and J 7 bases; bases outside gene matches: 10. This CDR3 is built from 15 residues. The CDR3 protein is CASSVAPGQGWEQYF. CDR3 nucleotide sequence: TGTGCCAGCAGCGTGGCCCCGGGACAGGGTTGGGAGCAGTACTTC.

This sequence joins TRBV5-1 and TRBJ2-1, with 8 nucleotides matching TRBD2. Germline V gene data show CDR1 as SGHRS and CDR2 as YFSETQ. The CDR3 totals 15 residues. The trim removed 1 base at V and 6 bases at J, leaving 6 bases unmatched. The CDR3 DNA sequence: TGCGCCAGCAGCTTGCACGGGGGGGTCCTCAATGAGCAGTTCTTC. Translation gives CASSLHGGVLNEQFF. Full variable domain (missing parts from reference TRBV5-1 and TRBJ2-1): KAGVTQTPRYLIKTRGQQVTLSCSPISGHRSVSWYQQTPGQGLQFLFEYFSETQRNKGNFPGRFSGRQFSNSRSEMNVSTLELGDSALYLCASSLHGGVLNEQFFGPGTRLTVL.